Each of the 29 T cell receptor beta chains below was sequenced from the same sample in a study of T cells after yellow fever vaccination (dated by TCRdb to between 2017 and 2020). The treatment or condition label corresponds to: live attenuated yellow fever vaccine strain. The library was built by means of 5' RACE. The reads were generated on an Illumina NovaSeq 6000. TCRdb reprocessing: public reads trimmed at Q25 with fastp, clones called with MiXCR, in-frame beta chains kept. Rows merge per CDR3 protein into single entries with the most common DNA and genes. Within this sample are 120,000 or so distinct CDR3 sequences, with about 15% of them counted one time only. Together, the top ten hold about 40% of the sample. The specimen comprised CD8+ T cells sorted from PBMCs, sampled 5 days after the yellow fever booster vaccination. Source of these receptors: a man aged 18 to 30 who received the YFV17D yellow fever vaccine.

J is TRBJ1-2 and V is TRBV14; D perhaps matches TRBD1 (5 bases). CDR1 and CDR2 (germline): SGHDN, FVKESK. V lost 1 base and J lost 4, with 13 bases in between. The CDR3 consists of 15 residues. The CDR3 region has the DNA TGTGCCAGCAGCCAAGGGGCAGGGAGCACCTATGGCTACACCTTC. Its protein is CASSQGAGSTYGYTF.

This clonotype has more than one count but fewer than ten. The rearrangement joins TRBV5-1 to TRBJ1-5; D not resolved. Trimming left V 0 bases short and J 7 bases short, with 14 bases between. The germline gives CDR1 SGHRS, CDR2 YFSETQ. The CDR3 consists of 15 residues. The CDR3 loop reads CASSLDPGKEQPQHF. Here the CDR3 DNA reads TGCGCCAGCAGCTTGGATCCGGGGAAGGAGCAGCCCCAGCATTTT.

The sample holds a few counts of this clonotype. The DNA of the CDR3 is TGTGCCAGCAACCAGGGGGGGGACATTCAGTACTTC. As protein: CASNQGGDIQYF. The chain combines TRBV3-1 with TRBJ2-4; D possibly uses TRBD1 or TRBD2 (7 bases each). The CDR3 spans 12 residues. V was cut by 7 bases and J by 8 bases, with 12 bases left in between. CDR1 is LGHDT, CDR2 YNNKEL, per germline (reference sequence).

The chain combines TRBV6-5 with TRBJ1-2; 8 bases are a match to TRBD1. There are 14 residues in the CDR3. V gave up 4 bases and J gave up 3 bases; unmatched junction bases: 4. Germline V CDR1 and CDR2: MNHEY, SVGAGI. The CDR3 is CASSLDRVYYGYTF. The CDR3 DNA sequence: TGTGCCAGCAGTTTGGACAGGGTTTACTATGGCTACACCTTC.

The gene calls are TRBV20-1 and TRBJ2-1; the match to TRBD1 covers 8 bases. The germline gives CDR1 DFQATT, CDR2 SNEGSKA (reference sequence). The CDR3 extends over 15 amino acids. The V segment lost 5 bases and the J segment 2 bases; nucleotides outside the gene matches: 8. The CDR3 loop is CSAQNRDRTYNEQFF. The CDR3 DNA is TGCAGTGCTCAGAACCGGGACAGGACCTACAATGAGCAGTTCTTC.

The rearrangement joins TRBV27 to TRBJ2-5; D uncertain. CDR1 is MNHEY and CDR2 is SMNVEV in the germline V gene (reference sequence). The CDR3 runs 14 residues. V gave up 1 base and J gave up 2 bases, with 8 bases separating them. The CDR3 DNA reads as TGTGCCAGCAGTTTATTGGGCTTACAAGAGACCCAGTACTTC. Protein sequence: CASSLLGLQETQYF.

The gene calls are TRBV6-2 or TRBV6-3 and TRBJ2-3; 8 bases line up with TRBD2. Germline CDR1 MNHEY, CDR2 SVGEGT. The V gene end was trimmed by 5 bases and the J gene end by 3 bases; junction bases not matched to a gene: 10. CDR3 size: 16 residues. In DNA form, the CDR3 reads TGTGCCAGCAGTCACACCGGGACTAGAAGGACAGATACGCAGTATTTT. Its protein is CASSHTGTRRTDTQYF.

In this sample, this clonotype turned up a few times. The chain joins TRBV6-5 to TRBJ2-1; 12 positions match TRBD2. Trimming removed 0 bases from V and 3 bases from J; junction bases left unmatched: 3. The germline CDR1 and CDR2 sequences are MNHEY and SVGAGI. This CDR3 is built from 17 residues. CDR3 sequence reads: CASSYSTSGSLYNEQFF. DNA for the CDR3: TGTGCCAGCAGTTACTCGACTAGCGGGAGTCTCTACAATGAGCAGTTCTTC.

The chain links TRBV4-1 to TRBJ2-5; a weak D match, TRBD1 (5 bases). Germline V CDR1 and CDR2: MGHRA, YSYEKL. The CDR3 runs 16 residues. The germline V and J ends were trimmed by 1 base and 5 bases, with 17 bases remaining between them. The CDR3 coding sequence is TGCGCCAGCAGCCAAGCCTCGACAGTAAAAAGGGAGACCCAGTACTTC. Protein: CASSQASTVKRETQYF.

This clonotype was seen only once. The chain has TRBV4-1 and TRBJ2-7; D might be TRBD1 or TRBD2, each matching 5 bases. Trimming left V 0 bases short and J 6 bases short, with 12 bases between. The CDR3 covers 14 residues. The germline V gene has CDR1 MGHRA and CDR2 YSYEKL. The CDR3, as DNA: TGCGCCAGCAGCCAAGATATCGGGGCTCTCGAGCAGTACTTC. This translates into CASSQDIGALEQYF.

The rearrangement links TRBV6-6 to TRBJ2-2, with 10 bases fitting TRBD1. Germline V CDR1 and CDR2: MNHNY, SVGAGI (reference sequence). V dropped 0 bases and J dropped 7; count of bases not matched to a gene: 2. This CDR3 is 15 amino acids long. The CDR3 nucleotides are TGTGCCAGCAGTTACTCGTGGGACAGGGGCGGGGAGCTGTTTTTT. This encodes CASSYSWDRGGELFF.

V and J are TRBV20-1 and TRBJ2-5, with D perhaps assigned TRBD1 or TRBD2 (6 bases each). Germline loops: CDR1 DFQATT, CDR2 SNEGSKA (reference sequence). The CDR3 runs 17 residues. V was pared by 2 bases and J by 0 bases, with 19 bases between. The CDR3 spells CSARPRRGGLNQETQYF. CDR3 coding DNA: TGCAGTGCTAGACCACGCCGTGGGGGGCTTAACCAAGAGACCCAGTACTTC.

CDR3 loop: CASSQDGTGTDTQYF. The CDR3 DNA reads as TGCGCCAGCAGCCAAGATGGGACAGGAACAGATACGCAGTATTTT. The chain links TRBV4-3 to TRBJ2-3; the match to TRBD1 covers 8 bases. The CDR3 length is 15 residues. V was pared by 0 bases and J by 3 bases, with 2 bases of the junction left unmatched. Germline V CDR1 and CDR2: LGHNA, YSLEER.

Only a few counts were recorded for this clonotype. The chain combines TRBV4-2 with TRBJ2-2; 7 nucleotides align to TRBD1. This CDR3 contains 16 residues. Germline V gene data show CDR1 as LGHNA and CDR2 as YNFKEQ. J lost 4 bases, V lost 2 bases, and 7 bases had no gene match. The DNA of the CDR3 is TGTGCCAGCAGCCAATACCGGGACAGTGGCACCGGGGAGCTGTTTTTT. Amino acids: CASSQYRDSGTGELFF.

This clonotype was seen a few times. The chain employs TRBV10-3 and TRBJ1-1; D is perhaps TRBD1 (5 bases). Trimming shortened V by 0 bases and J by 3 bases, and 8 bases separated the two germline ends. In germline, CDR1 is ENHRY, CDR2 SYGVKD. The CDR3 loop spans 14 amino acids. CDR3 DNA: TGTGCCATCAGTGAGTCTAGAGGGGACACTGAAGCTTTCTTT. Translated, it gives CAISESRGDTEAFF.

This clonotype was counted between two and nine times. The V gene is TRBV4-3, the J gene TRBJ2-3, with D possibly called TRBD1 or TRBD2 (5 bases each). The V gene's germline CDR1 is LGHNA and CDR2 YSLEER. Trimming shortened V by 0 bases and J by 0 bases, and 7 bases separated the two germline ends. The CDR3 is made up of 15 amino acids. This chain's CDR3 is CASSQEGPSTDTQYF. CDR3 nucleotides: TGCGCCAGCAGCCAAGAGGGACCCAGCACAGATACGCAGTATTTT.

There are many counts of this clonotype. The rearrangement uses TRBV27 and TRBJ2-1; D may correspond to TRBD1 or TRBD2 (5 bases each). V gave up 0 bases and J gave up 9 bases, with 6 bases separating them. Germline CDR1 is MNHEY and CDR2 is SMNVEV (reference sequence). CDR3 length equals 12 residues. This CDR3 is CASSLSGVEQFF. The CDR3 nucleotides read TGTGCCAGCAGTTTATCGGGGGTTGAGCAGTTCTTC.

The J gene is TRBJ2-7, the V gene TRBV3-1; tentative D call: TRBD1 (6 bases). CDR1 and CDR2 (germline): LGHDT, YNNKEL (reference sequence). The V gene lost 4 bases and the J gene lost 3 bases, with 19 bases spanning the gap. CDR3 length equals 16 residues. CDR3: CASSPGAVGQGYEQYF. In DNA form, the CDR3 reads TGTGCCAGCAGCCCAGGGGCGGTGGGACAAGGCTACGAGCAGTACTTC.

This clonotype has a handful of counts. The chain links TRBV20-1 to TRBJ1-2, with D perhaps TRBD1 (5 bases). The V gene lost 0 bases and the J gene lost 4 bases, with 9 bases spanning the gap. The germline V gene encodes CDR1 DFQATT and CDR2 SNEGSKA (reference sequence). This CDR3 spans 13 amino acids. CDR3 coding DNA: TGCAGTGCTAGAGATCAAGGGGTCTATGGCTACACCTTC. Its protein product is CSARDQGVYGYTF.

Only a few counts were recorded for this clonotype. The chain employs TRBV7-6 and TRBJ2-1; maybe TRBD2 (7 bases). The germline V gene encodes CDR1 SGHVS and CDR2 FNYEAQ. Trimming took 0 bases from V and 0 from J, leaving 15 bases between them. The length of the CDR3 is 18 residues. The CDR3, as DNA: TGTGCCAGCAGCTTAGCTGCGGGGGCCTATAGCTCCTACAATGAGCAGTTCTTC. Translating gives CASSLAAGAYSSYNEQFF.

CDR3 bases: TGTGCCAGCAGCAAAGGGGGACAGGGGGACTACGAGCAGTACGTC. Translated, it gives CASSKGGQGDYEQYV. V usage is TRBV21-1 and J usage is TRBJ2-7; TRBD1 is the table's D call, not checked against the DNA. TRBV21-1 is an annotated pseudogene. CDR3 size: 15 residues.

The V gene is TRBV7-9, the J gene TRBJ2-7; D is unresolved. Trimming shortened V by 1 base and J by 5 bases, and 12 bases separated the two germline ends. The CDR3 loop spans 14 amino acids. The germline CDR1 and CDR2 sequences are SEHNR and FQNEAQ (reference sequence). CDR3 bases: TGTGCCAGCAGCTTAGTCGCCACCCCCCACGAGCAGTACTTC. It codes for CASSLVATPHEQYF.

In its sample, this clonotype was seen many times. For the CDR3, the DNA is TGTGCCAGCAGTGGTGGGAGGGTCCGGGATGAGCAGTTCTTC. Its protein product is CASSGGRVRDEQFF. This chain links TRBV2 with TRBJ2-1, with 7 positions matching TRBD2. CDR1 and CDR2 (germline): SNHLY, FYNNEI. V shed 4 bases, J shed 8 bases, and the junction held 8 bases outside the gene matches. The CDR3 length is 14 residues.

This clonotype occurred a few times. The chain employs TRBV5-1 and TRBJ1-4, with D possibly being TRBD1 (6 bases). The V gene lost 0 bases and the J gene lost 7 bases, with 22 bases spanning the gap. Germline V CDR1 and CDR2: SGHRS, YFSETQ. The CDR3 length is 18 residues. CDR3 loop: CASSLAEAGVSALEKLFF. The CDR3 nucleotides are TGCGCCAGCAGCTTGGCCGAGGCAGGGGTATCGGCCCTTGAAAAACTGTTTTTT.

This clonotype was recorded at least ten times. The chain joins TRBV4-1 to TRBJ1-5, with D possibly matching TRBD1 (6 bases). From germline, CDR1 is MGHRA and CDR2 YSYEKL. There are 15 residues in the CDR3. With 1 base removed from V and 5 bases from J, the gap between germline ends came to 12 bases. As DNA, the CDR3 is TGCGCCAGCAGCCAAGCTTGGGGGGCGGATCAGCCCCAGCATTTT. This translates into CASSQAWGADQPQHF.

Many counts were recorded for this clonotype. The rearrangement joins TRBV20-1 to TRBJ1-1; 7 bases match TRBD1. Per the germline V gene, CDR1 is DFQATT and CDR2 is SNEGSKA (reference sequence). The CDR3 covers 15 residues. V was clipped by 0 bases and J by 3 bases; unmatched bases: 7. CDR3 protein: CSARDGETGDTEAFF. As DNA, the CDR3 is TGCAGTGCTAGAGATGGGGAAACAGGGGACACTGAAGCTTTCTTT.

This clonotype was counted only a few times. The rearrangement joins TRBV20-1 to TRBJ2-5; 10 positions match TRBD2. There are 15 residues in the CDR3. The germline V gene encodes CDR1 DFQATT and CDR2 SNEGSKA (reference sequence). V lost 6 bases and J lost 5; bases outside the gene matches: 12. CDR3 in amino acids: CSAPSGGALGETQYF. CDR3 DNA sequence: TGCAGTGCCCCGAGCGGGGGGGCTTTGGGGGAGACCCAGTACTTC.

This rearrangement joins TRBV20-1 to TRBJ2-7; weak D call: TRBD1 (5 bases). The germline V gene has CDR1 DFQATT and CDR2 SNEGSKA (reference sequence). Trimming took off 0 bases at V and 12 bases at J, with 18 bases between the two ends. The CDR3 consists of 13 residues. The CDR3 sequence is CSARDPMLDRSYV. CDR3 bases: TGCAGTGCTAGAGATCCTATGCTCGACAGATCGTACGTC.

The CDR3: CASSPSSLDTGELFF. The CDR3 nucleotides are TGTGCCAGCAGTCCCTCCTCGCTGGACACCGGGGAGCTGTTTTTT. The rearrangement joins TRBV6-6 to TRBJ2-2; D uncertain. CDR1 is MNHNY, CDR2 SVGAGI, per germline (reference sequence). V gave up 5 bases and J gave up 3 bases, with 13 bases separating them. CDR3 length: 15 residues.